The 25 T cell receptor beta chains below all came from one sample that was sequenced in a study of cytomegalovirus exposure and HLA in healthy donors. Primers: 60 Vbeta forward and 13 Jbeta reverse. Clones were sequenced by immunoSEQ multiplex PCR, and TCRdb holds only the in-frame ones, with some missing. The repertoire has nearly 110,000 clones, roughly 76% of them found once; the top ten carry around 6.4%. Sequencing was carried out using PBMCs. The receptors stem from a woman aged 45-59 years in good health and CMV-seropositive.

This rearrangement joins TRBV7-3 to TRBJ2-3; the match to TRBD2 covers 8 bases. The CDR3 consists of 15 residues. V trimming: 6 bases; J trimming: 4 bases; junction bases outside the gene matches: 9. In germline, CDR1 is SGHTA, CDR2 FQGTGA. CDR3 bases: TGTGCCAGCAGTCGGACTAGCTTCGCCCCAGATACGCAGTATTTT. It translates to CASSRTSFAPDTQYF.

CDR3 sequence: CASSFGADGNTIYF. CDR3 DNA sequence: TGCGCCAGCAGCTTTGGGGCCGACGGAAACACCATATATTTT. J is TRBJ1-3 and V is TRBV5-1; perhaps TRBD1 as D (5 bases). The CDR3 totals 14 residues. Germline V gene data show CDR1 as SGHRS and CDR2 as YFSETQ. V lost 2 bases and J 4 bases, leaving 10 bases between the germline ends.

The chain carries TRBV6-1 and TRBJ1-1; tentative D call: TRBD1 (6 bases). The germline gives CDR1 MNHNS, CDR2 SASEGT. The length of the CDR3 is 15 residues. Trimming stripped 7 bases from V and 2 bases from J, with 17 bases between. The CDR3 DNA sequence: TGTGCCAGCACCCTACCAACAGGGCTTAACACTGAAGCTTTCTTT. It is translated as CASTLPTGLNTEAFF.

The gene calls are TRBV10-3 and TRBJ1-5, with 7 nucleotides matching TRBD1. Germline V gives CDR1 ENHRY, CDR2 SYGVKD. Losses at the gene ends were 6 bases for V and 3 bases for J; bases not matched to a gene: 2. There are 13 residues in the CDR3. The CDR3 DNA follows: TGTGCCATCAGGGGACAGCCCAATCAGCCCCAGCATTTT. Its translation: CAIRGQPNQPQHF.

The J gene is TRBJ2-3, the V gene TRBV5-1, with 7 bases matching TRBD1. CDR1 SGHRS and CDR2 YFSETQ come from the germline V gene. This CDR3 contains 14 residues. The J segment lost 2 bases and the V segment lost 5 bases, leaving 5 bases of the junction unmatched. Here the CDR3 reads CASSPDRNTDTQYF. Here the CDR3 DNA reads TGCGCCAGCAGTCCGGACAGGAACACAGATACGCAGTATTTT.

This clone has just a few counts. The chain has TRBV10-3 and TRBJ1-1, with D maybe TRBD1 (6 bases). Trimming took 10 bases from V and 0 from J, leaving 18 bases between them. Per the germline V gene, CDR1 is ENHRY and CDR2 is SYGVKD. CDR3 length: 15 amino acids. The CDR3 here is CASRDMRTMNTEAFF. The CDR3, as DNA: TGTGCCAGCAGGGACATGCGAACCATGAACACTGAAGCTTTCTTT.

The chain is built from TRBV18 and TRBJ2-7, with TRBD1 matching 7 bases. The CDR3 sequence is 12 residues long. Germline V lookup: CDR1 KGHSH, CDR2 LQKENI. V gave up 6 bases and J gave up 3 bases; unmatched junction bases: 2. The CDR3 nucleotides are TGTGCCAGCTCCCGGGACAGCTACGAGCAGTACTTC. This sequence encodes CASSRDSYEQYF.

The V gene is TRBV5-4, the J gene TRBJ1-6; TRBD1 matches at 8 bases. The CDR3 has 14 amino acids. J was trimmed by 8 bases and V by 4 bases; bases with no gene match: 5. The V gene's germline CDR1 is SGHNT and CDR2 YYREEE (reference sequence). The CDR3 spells CASSNRDRYSPLHF. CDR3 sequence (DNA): TGTGCCAGCAGCAACCGGGACAGGTATTCACCCCTCCACTTT.

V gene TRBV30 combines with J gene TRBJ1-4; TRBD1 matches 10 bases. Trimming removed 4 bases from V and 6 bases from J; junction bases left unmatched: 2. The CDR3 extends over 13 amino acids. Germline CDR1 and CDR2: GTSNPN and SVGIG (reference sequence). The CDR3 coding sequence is TGTGCCTGGACCGGGACAGGGGATGAAAAACTGTTTTTT. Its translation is CAWTGTGDEKLFF. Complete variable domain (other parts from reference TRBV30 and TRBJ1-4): SQTIHQWPATLVQPVGSPLSLECTVEGTSNPNLYWYRQAAGRGLQLLFYSVGIGQISSEVPQNLSASRPQDRQFILSSKKLLLSDSGFYLCAWTGTGDEKLFFGSGTQLSVL.

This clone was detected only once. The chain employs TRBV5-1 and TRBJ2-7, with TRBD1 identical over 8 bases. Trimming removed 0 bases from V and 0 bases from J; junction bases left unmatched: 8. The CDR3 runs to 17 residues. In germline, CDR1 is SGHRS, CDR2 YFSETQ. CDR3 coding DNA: TGCGCCAGCAGCTTGGGGGCCCGGACAGGGAGCTCCTACGAGCAGTACTTC. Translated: CASSLGARTGSSYEQYF.

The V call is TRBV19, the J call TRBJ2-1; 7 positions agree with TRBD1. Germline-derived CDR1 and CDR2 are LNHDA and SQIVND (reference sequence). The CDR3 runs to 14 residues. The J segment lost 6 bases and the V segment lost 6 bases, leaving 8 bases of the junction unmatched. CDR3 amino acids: CASRWRDRANEQFF. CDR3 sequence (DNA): TGTGCCAGTAGATGGAGAGACAGGGCCAATGAGCAGTTCTTC.

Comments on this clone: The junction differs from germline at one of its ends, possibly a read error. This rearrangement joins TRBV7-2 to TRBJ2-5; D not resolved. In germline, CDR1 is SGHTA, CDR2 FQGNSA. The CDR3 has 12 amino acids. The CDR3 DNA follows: TGTGCCAGCAGCTTAGTAATGGAGACCCGGTACTTC. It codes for CASSLVMETRYF. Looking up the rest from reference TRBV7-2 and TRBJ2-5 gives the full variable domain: GAGVSQSPSNKVTEKGKDVELRCDPISGHTALYWYRQSLGQGLEFLIYFQGNSAPDKSGLPSDRFSAERTGGSVSTLTIQRTQQEDSAVYLCASSLVMETRYFGPGTRLLVL.

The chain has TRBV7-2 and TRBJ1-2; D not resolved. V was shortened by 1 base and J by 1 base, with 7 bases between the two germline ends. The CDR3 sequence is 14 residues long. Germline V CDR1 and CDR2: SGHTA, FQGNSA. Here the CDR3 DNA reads TGTGCCAGCAGCTTAGGTTCCAGTAACTATGGCTACACCTTC. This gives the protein CASSLGSSNYGYTF.

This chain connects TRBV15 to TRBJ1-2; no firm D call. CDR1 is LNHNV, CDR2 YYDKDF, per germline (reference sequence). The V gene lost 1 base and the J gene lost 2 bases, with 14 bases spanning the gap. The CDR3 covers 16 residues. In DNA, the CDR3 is TGTGCCACCAGCAGAGGCGGCTTTGGGAGAAACTATGGCTACACCTTC. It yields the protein CATSRGGFGRNYGYTF.

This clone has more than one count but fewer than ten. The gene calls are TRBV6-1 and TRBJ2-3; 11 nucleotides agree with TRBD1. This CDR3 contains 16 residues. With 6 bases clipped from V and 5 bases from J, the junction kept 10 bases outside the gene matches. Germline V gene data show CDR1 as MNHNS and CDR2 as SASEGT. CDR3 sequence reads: CASREWGTGGRDTQYF. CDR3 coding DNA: TGTGCCAGCAGAGAATGGGGGACAGGGGGTCGAGATACGCAGTATTTT.

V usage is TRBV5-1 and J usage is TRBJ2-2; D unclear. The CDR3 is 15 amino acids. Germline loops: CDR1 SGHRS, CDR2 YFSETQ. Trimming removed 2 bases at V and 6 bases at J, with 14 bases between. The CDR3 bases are TGCGCCAGCAGCTTTTCCCAGGCCCGGTCCGGGGAGCTGTTTTTT. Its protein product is CASSFSQARSGELFF.

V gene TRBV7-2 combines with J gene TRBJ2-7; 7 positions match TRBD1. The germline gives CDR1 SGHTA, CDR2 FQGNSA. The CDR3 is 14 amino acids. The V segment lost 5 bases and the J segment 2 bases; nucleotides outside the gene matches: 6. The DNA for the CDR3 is TGTGCCAGCAGCGCCCGGACAGGTCCCTACGAGCAGTACTTC. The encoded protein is CASSARTGPYEQYF. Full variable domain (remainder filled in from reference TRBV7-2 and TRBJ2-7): GAGVSQSPSNKVTEKGKDVELRCDPISGHTALYWYRQSLGQGLEFLIYFQGNSAPDKSGLPSDRFSAERTGGSVSTLTIQRTQQEDSAVYLCASSARTGPYEQYFGPGTRLTVT.

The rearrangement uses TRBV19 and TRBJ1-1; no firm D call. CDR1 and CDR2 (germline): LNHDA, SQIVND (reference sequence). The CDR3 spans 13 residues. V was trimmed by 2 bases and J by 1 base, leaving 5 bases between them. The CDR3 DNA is TGTGCCAGTAGTATACTCCGGAACACTGAAGCTTTCTTT. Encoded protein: CASSILRNTEAFF. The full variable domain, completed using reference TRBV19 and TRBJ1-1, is DGGITQSPKYLFRKEGQNVTLSCEQNLNHDAMYWYRQDPGQGLRLIYYSQIVNDFQKGDIAEGYSVSREKKESFPLTVTSAQKNPTAFYLCASSILRNTEAFFGQGTRLTVV.

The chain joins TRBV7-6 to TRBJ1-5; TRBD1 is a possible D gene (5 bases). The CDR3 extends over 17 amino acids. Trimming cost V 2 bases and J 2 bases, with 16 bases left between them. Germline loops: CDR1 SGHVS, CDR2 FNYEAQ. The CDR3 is CASSLFAGLGGNQPQHF. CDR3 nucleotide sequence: TGTGCCAGCAGCTTATTTGCAGGGCTCGGTGGCAATCAGCCCCAGCATTTT. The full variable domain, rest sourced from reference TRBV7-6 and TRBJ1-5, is GAGVSQSPRYKVTKRGQDVALRCDPISGHVSLYWYRQALGQGPEFLTYFNYEAQQDKSGLPNDRFSAERPEGSISTLTIQRTEQRDSAMYRCASSLFAGLGGNQPQHFGDGTRLSIL.

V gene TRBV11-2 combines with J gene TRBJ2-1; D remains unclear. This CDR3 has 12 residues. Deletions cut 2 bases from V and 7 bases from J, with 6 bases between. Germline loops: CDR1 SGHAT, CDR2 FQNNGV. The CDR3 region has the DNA TGTGCCAGCAGCTTATATATGAATGAGCAGTTCTTC. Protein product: CASSLYMNEQFF.

As DNA, the CDR3 is TGTGCCACCAGCAGTCTTCTTGGCCTAGCGGGGGACCAAGAGACCCAGTACTTC. It specifies CATSSLLGLAGDQETQYF. The chain uses TRBV15 and TRBJ2-5; 10 nucleotides match TRBD2. Germline V gives CDR1 LNHNV, CDR2 YYDKDF (reference sequence). V gave up 3 bases and J gave up 0 bases; unmatched junction bases: 10. The CDR3 covers 18 residues.

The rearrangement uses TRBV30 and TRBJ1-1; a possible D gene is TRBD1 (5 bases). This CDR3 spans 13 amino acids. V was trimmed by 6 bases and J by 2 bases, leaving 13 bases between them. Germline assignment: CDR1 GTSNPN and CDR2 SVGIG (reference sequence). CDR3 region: CACSSGLNTEAFF. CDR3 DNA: TGTGCCTGTTCGTCAGGGCTAAACACTGAAGCTTTCTTT. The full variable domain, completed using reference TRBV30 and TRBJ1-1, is SQTIHQWPATLVQPVGSPLSLECTVEGTSNPNLYWYRQAAGRGLQLLFYSVGIGQISSEVPQNLSASRPQDRQFILSSKKLLLSDSGFYLCACSSGLNTEAFFGQGTRLTVV.

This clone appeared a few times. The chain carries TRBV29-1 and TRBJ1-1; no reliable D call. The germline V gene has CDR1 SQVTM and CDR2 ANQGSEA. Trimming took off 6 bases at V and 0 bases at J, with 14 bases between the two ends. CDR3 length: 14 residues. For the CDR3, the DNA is TGCAGCGTATTATACGGGGTGGTGAACACTGAAGCTTTCTTT. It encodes CSVLYGVVNTEAFF.

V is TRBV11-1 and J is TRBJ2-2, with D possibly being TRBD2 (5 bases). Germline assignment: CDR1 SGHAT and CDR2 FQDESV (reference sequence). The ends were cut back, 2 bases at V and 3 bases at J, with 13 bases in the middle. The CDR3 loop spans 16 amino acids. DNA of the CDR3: TGTGCCAGCAGCTTAATAGACTATACTTACACCGGGGAGCTGTTTTTT. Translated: CASSLIDYTYTGELFF.

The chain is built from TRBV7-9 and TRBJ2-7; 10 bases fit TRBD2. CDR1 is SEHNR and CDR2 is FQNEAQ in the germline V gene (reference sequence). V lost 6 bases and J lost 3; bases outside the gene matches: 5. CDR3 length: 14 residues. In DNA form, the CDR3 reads TGTGCCAGCAGAGAAGCGGGGGGGCTCTACGAGCAGTACTTC. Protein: CASREAGGLYEQYF.